This TCR beta chain was identified during a study of beta chain features in type 1 diabetes. CD4+ naive, central memory, regulatory and stem cell-like memory cells were sorted via CD45RO/CCR7/CD25/CD127/CD95/CD27. Of the isolated RNA, all was reverse transcribed, and so the sequenced material was expressed TCRB transcripts. This table comes from immunoSEQ multiplex PCR, and its TCRdb copy is limited to in-frame clones, with some not included. The profile shows hundreds of thousands of clones, about 71% of them singletons. The germline CDR1 and CDR2 sequences are MGHRA and YSYEKL. The CDR3 extends over 17 amino acids. With V trimmed by 3 bases and J by 4 bases, 12 bases remained unmatched.

The TCR originated in a man younger than 40 in good health. Sequencing was carried out using naive CD4+ T cells from blood. This chain uses TRBV4-1 with TRBJ2-3, with 8 bases identical to TRBD1. The DNA for the CDR3 is TGCGCCAGCAGCCAGACCCTCCGGGACAGGTCCTCAGATACGCAGTATTTT. Translation gives CASSQTLRDRSSDTQYF.